The rows below give T cell receptor beta chains drawn from one sample of a study of patients and donors after allogeneic stem cell transplantation. A single record per CDR3 protein comes from TCRdb applying MiXCR to the RT-PCR reads. The sample consists of 800,000 to 1,000,000 distinct CDR3 sequences, roughly 18% of them appearing once. Input material: blood, either unsorted or a sorted T cell fraction (not recorded which). The receptors derive from a human donor who was either an allogeneic HSCT recipient or a stem cell or donor lymphocyte infusion donor (not recorded which). It is not recorded whose cells these are; they may come from a transplant donor. Each CDR3 is given with its conserved first and last residue. A D gene is named only where the DNA matches it firmly. Size tells how often a clone was seen (once, few, many) or the class of an expanded clone, and some rows leave it out.

D gene	V gene	J gene	CDR3 length	clone size	CDR3 protein	CDR3 DNA
NA	TRBV7-9	TRBJ2-7	13	few	CASSPEDSLEQYF	TGTGCCAGCAGCCCGGAAGACAGTCTCGAGCAGTACTTC
NA	TRBV12-3/TRBV12-4	TRBJ1-3	10	many	CASLGNTIYF	TGTGCCAGCCTGGGAAACACCATATATTTT
NA	TRBV4-2	TRBJ1-2	14	few	CASSLKGENYGYTF	TGTGCCAGCAGCCTTAAGGGCGAGAACTATGGCTACACCTTC
TRBD2	TRBV9	TRBJ2-1	14	few	CASSGRTSSSEQFF	TGTGCCAGCAGCGGCCGGACTAGTAGTAGTGAGCAGTTCTTC
NA	TRBV2	TRBJ2-7	15	NA	CASSEGGTVTYEQYF	TGTGCCAGCAGTGAAGGCGGGACAGTAACCTACGAGCAGTACTTC
NA	TRBV9	TRBJ1-4	16	NA	CASSRGGEGANEKLFF	TGTGCCAGCAGCCGTGGCGGGGAGGGTGCTAATGAAAAACTGTTTTTT
TRBD2	TRBV6-1	TRBJ2-2	16	few	CASSLLAAAPTGELFF	TGTGCCAGCAGTCTTCTAGCGGCGGCCCCGACCGGGGAGCTGTTTTTT
NA	TRBV29-1	TRBJ2-2	14	few	CSVGTAKNTGELFF	TGCAGCGTTGGGACAGCAAAGAACACCGGGGAGCTGTTTTTT
NA	TRBV12-3/TRBV12-4	TRBJ1-5	15	many	CASSFPRIRNQPQHF	TGTGCCAGCAGTTTCCCCAGGATTCGCAATCAGCCCCAGCATTTT
NA	TRBV29-1	TRBJ1-2	12	NA	CSVEGRNYGYTF	TGCAGCGTTGAGGGACGGAACTATGGCTACACCTTC
TRBD2	TRBV6-1	TRBJ2-7	15	NA	CASRTLAGGTYEQYF	TGTGCCAGCAGGACGCTAGCGGGGGGCACCTACGAGCAGTACTTC
NA	TRBV7-9	TRBJ2-5	15	NA	CASSSWGRANETQYF	TGTGCCAGCAGCTCCTGGGGCCGAGCGAACGAGACCCAGTACTTC
TRBD1	TRBV2	TRBJ1-2	12	few	CASQEGAGGYTF	TGTGCCAGCCAAGAGGGGGCGGGTGGCTACACCTTC
NA	TRBV6-1	TRBJ1-2	15	NA	CASRLKDNSNYGYTF	TGTGCCAGCAGGCTTAAAGACAACTCTAACTATGGCTACACCTTC
NA	TRBV7-2	TRBJ2-3	13	NA	CASSLISADTQYF	TGTGCCAGCAGCTTAATATCCGCAGATACGCAGTATTTT
TRBD1	TRBV5-1	TRBJ1-3	17	NA	CASSPGTALISGNTIYF	TGCGCCAGCAGCCCCGGGACAGCGCTAATTTCTGGAAACACCATATATTTT
NA	TRBV7-9	TRBJ2-3	15	many	CASSLALGGTDTQYF	TGTGCCAGCAGCTTAGCGCTCGGGGGCACAGATACGCAGTATTTT
TRBD1	TRBV27	TRBJ1-1	15	few	CASSTIRGLGTEAFF	TGTGCCAGCAGTACCATCAGGGGGCTAGGCACTGAAGCTTTCTTT
TRBD2	TRBV5-1	TRBJ2-5	15	NA	CASSFGLGPSETQYF	TGCGCCAGCAGCTTTGGACTAGGCCCCTCGGAGACCCAGTACTTC
NA	TRBV7-8	TRBJ1-5	14	few	CASSAHGRDQPQHF	TGTGCCAGCAGCGCACACGGTCGGGATCAGCCCCAGCATTTT
NA	TRBV3-1	TRBJ1-1	13	many	CASSHHDRLEAFF	TGTGCCAGCAGCCACCATGACCGACTAGAAGCTTTCTTT
NA	TRBV9	TRBJ2-1	16	NA	CASSGGEWEVYNEQFF	TGTGCCAGCAGCGGAGGGGAGTGGGAAGTCTACAATGAGCAGTTCTTC
TRBD2	TRBV5-1	TRBJ2-3	14	few	CASSLESGTRRPHF	TGCGCCAGCAGCTTGGAATCGGGGACTAGGCGACCCCATTTT
TRBD2	TRBV7-8	TRBJ2-1	17	few	CASSSITTSVVGNEQFF	TGTGCCAGCAGCTCCATCACGACTAGCGTGGTAGGCAATGAGCAGTTCTTC
TRBD1	TRBV5-4	TRBJ1-2	14	NA	CASSPRRGEWGYTF	TGTGCCAGCAGCCCACGCAGGGGGGAATGGGGCTACACCTTC
TRBD1	TRBV5-5	TRBJ2-7	14	NA	CASSSGQGVNEQYF	TGTGCCAGCAGCTCCGGACAGGGGGTCAACGAGCAGTACTTC
TRBD1	TRBV12-3/TRBV12-4	TRBJ2-5	15	NA	CASKRGQGKGETQYF	TGTGCCAGCAAACGGGGACAGGGGAAGGGAGAGACCCAGTACTTC
NA	TRBV11-2	TRBJ2-1	13	many	CASSLEAFDEQFF	TGTGCCAGCAGCTTGGAGGCATTCGATGAGCAGTTCTTC
NA	TRBV6-2/TRBV6-3	TRBJ2-3	13	few	CASSRGGTPTQYF	TGTGCCAGCAGCCGCGGTGGAACCCCTACGCAGTATTTT